The TCR beta chain under discussion was sequenced for a study of blood T cell repertoires in COVID-19. Study summary: COVID-19 samples, acute and convalescent, were from the United States, Italy and Spain. In each case, the material was cDNA or gDNA derived from T cells, B-cell-depleted T cells, or PBMCs.

The CDR3 extends over 14 amino acids. From germline, CDR1 is SQVTM and CDR2 ANQGSEA. Trimming cost V 0 bases and J 3 bases, with 12 bases left between them. In the original processing: Amplification of reference gene primers provided the estimated nucleated cell counts. The assay was immunoSEQ multiplex PCR, and TCRdb's table has in-frame clones only and misses some. V, J and clone size are those of that table, while D and trimming were read from the DNA. The table has 300,000 to 400,000 clones, approximately 85% seen once; the top ten hold 6% to 9%. This TCR came from a human donor in a cohort sampled during active COVID-19. Sequenced: peripheral blood. The V gene is TRBV29-1, the J gene TRBJ2-7; tentative D call: TRBD2 (6 bases). The CDR3 sequence is CSVEEGGDFYEQYF. In DNA form, the CDR3 reads TGCAGCGTTGAAGAAGGAGGGGACTTCTACGAGCAGTACTTC.